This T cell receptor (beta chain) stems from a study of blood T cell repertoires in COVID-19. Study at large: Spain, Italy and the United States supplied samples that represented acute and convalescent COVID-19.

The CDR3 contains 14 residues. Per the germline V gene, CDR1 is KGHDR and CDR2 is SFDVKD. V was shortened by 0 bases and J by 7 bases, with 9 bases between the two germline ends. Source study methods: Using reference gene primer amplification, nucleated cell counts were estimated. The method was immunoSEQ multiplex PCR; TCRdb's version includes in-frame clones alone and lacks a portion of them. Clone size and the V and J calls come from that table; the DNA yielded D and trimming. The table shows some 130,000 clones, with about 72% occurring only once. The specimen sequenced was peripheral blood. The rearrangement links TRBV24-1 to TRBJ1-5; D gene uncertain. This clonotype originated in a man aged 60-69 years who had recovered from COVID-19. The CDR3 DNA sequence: TGTGCCACCAGTGATTTGCCCGGGATCCAGCCCCAGCATTTT. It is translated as CATSDLPGIQPQHF.